One sample yielded the 19 T cell receptor beta chains listed below, sequenced in a study of blood T cells in healthy people across ages. The second PCR ran roughly 7 to 12 cycles with a sample-barcoded 5' primer and J-beta primers. TCRdb reprocessed the 5' RACE reads with MiXCR, giving one entry per CDR3 protein. The sample lists some 560,000 distinct CDR3 sequences, 27% occurring once. This sample also appeared in a second study, on T cells of mothers and their children.

Material for sequencing was blood. The receptors here all came from a boy aged 2 to 10 in good health.

This clonotype has a single count. The chain has TRBV5-5 and TRBJ2-7; possibly TRBD2 for D (6 bases). Germline V gene lookup returns CDR1 SGHKS and CDR2 YYEKEE (reference sequence). Trimming shortened V by 6 bases and J by 4 bases, and 14 bases separated the two germline ends. The CDR3 has 13 amino acids. The CDR3 DNA follows: TGTGCCAGCACCCACCCCGGAGGGTACGAGCAGTACTTC. Its translation is CASTHPGGYEQYF. The full variable domain, completed using reference TRBV5-5 and TRBJ2-7, is DAGVTQSPTHLIKTRGQQVTLRCSPISGHKSVSWYQQVLGQGPQFIFQYYEKEERGRGNFPDRFSARQFPNYSSELNVNALLLGDSALYLCASTHPGGYEQYFGPGTRLTVT.

This clonotype was detected many times. The CDR3 DNA sequence: TGTGCCAGCACCACCGTTCTCCTAGCGGGGGCCTACGAGCAGTACTTC. Translated: CASTTVLLAGAYEQYF. The chain recombines TRBV6-2 or TRBV6-3 with TRBJ2-7; 10 nucleotides line up with TRBD2. Germline values: CDR1 MNHEY, CDR2 SVGEGT. Unmatched junction bases numbered 11, after V lost 7 bases and J lost 2 bases. CDR3 length: 16 residues.

V gene TRBV7-2 combines with J gene TRBJ1-1, with no clear D. From germline, CDR1 is SGHTA and CDR2 FQGNSA. This CDR3 has 14 amino acids. V gave up 2 bases and J gave up 1 base, with 8 bases separating them. CDR3 region: CASSLHEGNTEAFF. The CDR3 DNA sequence: TGTGCCAGCAGCTTACACGAGGGGAACACTGAAGCTTTCTTT.

This clonotype was counted a few times. The chain joins TRBV27 to TRBJ2-3; D unclear. Trimming cost V 1 base and J 0 bases, with 5 bases left between them. This CDR3 is built from 14 residues. Germline CDR1 is MNHEY and CDR2 is SMNVEV (reference sequence). This CDR3 is CASSLWPSTDTQYF. The CDR3 DNA sequence: TGTGCCAGCAGTTTATGGCCTAGCACAGATACGCAGTATTTT.

J is TRBJ2-5 and V is TRBV28; TRBD2 agrees at 7 bases. The assigned J gene may be wrong: the sequence end matches TRBJ2-1 better. The V gene's germline CDR1 is MDHEN and CDR2 SYDVKM. This CDR3 has 14 amino acids. CDR3 amino acids: CASSPLGLVWEQFF. CDR3 DNA: TGTGCCAGCAGTCCCCTAGGACTAGTTTGGGAGCAGTTCTTC.

This clonotype was observed a few times. The rearrangement links TRBV19 to TRBJ1-1, with 9 bases that match TRBD1. CDR1 LNHDA and CDR2 SQIVND come from the germline V gene (reference sequence). Trimming took 6 bases from V and 4 from J; bases not matched to a gene: 6. CDR3 length equals 14 residues. The CDR3 loop reads CASRNRGLSTEAFF. The CDR3 DNA follows: TGTGCCAGTAGGAACAGGGGGCTTAGCACTGAAGCTTTCTTT. Variable domain in full (rest from reference TRBV19 and TRBJ1-1): DGGITQSPKYLFRKEGQNVTLSCEQNLNHDAMYWYRQDPGQGLRLIYYSQIVNDFQKGDIAEGYSVSREKKESFPLTVTSAQKNPTAFYLCASRNRGLSTEAFFGQGTRLTVV.

The chain is built from TRBV18 and TRBJ1-4; a weak D match, TRBD1 (5 bases). The CDR3 is 13 amino acids. The germline gives CDR1 KGHSH, CDR2 LQKENI. Trimming stripped 4 bases from V and 6 bases from J, with 9 bases between. The CDR3 nucleotides are TGTGCCAGCTCACAGGGGTTCGATGAAAAACTGTTTTTT. Residues: CASSQGFDEKLFF. The complete variable domain, with remaining parts taken from reference TRBV18 and TRBJ1-4, reads NAGVMQNPRHLVRRRGQEARLRCSPMKGHSHVYWYRQLPEEGLKFMVYLQKENIIDESGMPKERFSAEFPKEGPSILRIQQVVRGDSAAYFCASSQGFDEKLFFGSGTQLSVL.

In regard to this clonotype: The junction departs from germline at one end; a sequencing error may be responsible. V and J are TRBV5-1 and TRBJ2-1; 8 positions agree with TRBD1. The CDR3 spans 14 residues. In germline, CDR1 is SGHRS, CDR2 YFSETQ. The CDR3 sequence is CASSSGTGNNEQFF. The CDR3 DNA reads TGTGCCAGCAGCTCCGGGACAGGTAACAATGAGCAGTTCTTC.

The rearrangement links TRBV4-3 to TRBJ1-4, with a possible D match to TRBD1 (5 bases). Germline values: CDR1 LGHNA, CDR2 YSLEER. CDR3 length: 16 amino acids. Between the trimmed V and J ends, which lost 4 bases and 0 bases, there was a span of 12 bases. CDR3 in DNA: TGCGCCAGCAGCCCGACCCACAGGACAACTAATGAAAAACTGTTTTTT. It specifies CASSPTHRTTNEKLFF.

The V and J genes are TRBV12-3 or TRBV12-4 and TRBJ2-4; maybe TRBD1 (5 bases). V shed 1 base and J shed 8 bases, with 9 bases lying between them. The CDR3 is made up of 13 amino acids. CDR3 in amino acids: CASSLGQIDIQYF. CDR3 DNA sequence: TGTGCCAGCAGTTTAGGACAGATCGACATTCAGTACTTC.

This clonotype was seen a few times. The chain couples TRBV12-3 or TRBV12-4 to TRBJ2-2, with D possibly being TRBD2 (5 bases). Trimming pared 5 bases from V and 1 base from J, leaving 11 bases between. This CDR3 is 15 amino acids long. CDR3 sequence: CASSPGDKNTGELFF. For the CDR3, the DNA is TGTGCCAGCAGTCCCGGGGATAAGAACACCGGGGAGCTGTTTTTT.

This clonotype occurred many times. The genes are TRBV6-5 and TRBJ2-7, with 8 bases aligning to TRBD2. The germline V gene encodes CDR1 MNHEY and CDR2 SVGAGI. The V and J ends lost 0 bases and 2 bases, in that order; junction bases with no gene match: 9. The CDR3 extends over 17 amino acids. The CDR3 sequence: CASSYSSRAGATYEQYF. In DNA form, the CDR3 reads TGTGCCAGCAGTTACTCAAGTCGAGCGGGGGCAACCTACGAGCAGTACTTC.

For this clonotype: A junction boundary mismatches the germline segment, possibly from a read error. The chain couples TRBV10-2 to TRBJ2-5; D may match TRBD1 or TRBD2 (5 bases each). The CDR3 extends over 14 amino acids. CDR1 and CDR2 (germline): WSHSY, SAAADI. CDR3 protein: CASSERGSFVGEFF. In DNA, the CDR3 is TGCGCCAGCAGTGAGCGGGGCTCCTTCGTTGGGGAGTTCTTC.

In regard to this clonotype: In this CDR3 the conserved last residue, phenylalanine or tryptophan, is missing, so a read error is likely. The V and J genes are TRBV3-1 and TRBJ1-6; D uncertain. Germline values: CDR1 LGHDT, CDR2 YNNKEL (reference sequence). Trimming removed 2 bases from V and 8 bases from J, with 7 bases in between. The CDR3 totals 13 residues. CDR3 in DNA: TGTGCCAGCAGCCAAAAGCCCGATTCACCCCTCCACTCT. This translates into CASSQKPDSPLHS.

V gene TRBV7-9 combines with J gene TRBJ2-1, with 14 positions matching TRBD2. CDR1 and CDR2 from the germline V gene are SEHNR and FQNEAQ (reference sequence). This CDR3 region has 15 residues. Trimming cost V 5 bases and J 7 bases; bases outside gene matches: 4. The CDR3 spells CASSPRTSGRNEQFF. The CDR3 DNA is TGTGCCAGCAGCCCTCGGACTAGCGGGAGGAATGAGCAGTTCTTC.

This clonotype was seen only a few times. This chain links TRBV18 with TRBJ2-3; tentative D call: TRBD2 (6 bases). The V gene's germline CDR1 is KGHSH and CDR2 LQKENI. The CDR3 loop spans 16 amino acids. V was pared by 2 bases and J by 2 bases, with 14 bases between. DNA of the CDR3: TGTGCCAGCTCACCAGACCGGGACTTTTACACAGATACGCAGTATTTT. This encodes CASSPDRDFYTDTQYF.

This chain links TRBV29-1 with TRBJ2-1, with 8 positions matching TRBD2. This CDR3 spans 14 amino acids. V gave up 1 base and J gave up 2 bases; unmatched junction bases: 1. The germline CDR1 and CDR2 sequences are SQVTM and ANQGSEA. The CDR3 is CSVEAGGAYNEQFF. The CDR3 nucleotides read TGCAGCGTTGAAGCGGGGGGGGCCTACAATGAGCAGTTCTTC.

Only a few counts were recorded for this clonotype. The chain recombines TRBV7-8 with TRBJ2-1; no definite D call. Per the germline V gene, CDR1 is SGHVS and CDR2 is FQNEAQ. The V end lost 4 bases, the J end lost 1 base, and 14 bases lay between the germline ends. The CDR3 runs 16 residues. This chain's CDR3 is CASSSTRLGSYNEQFF. In nucleotides, the CDR3 is TGTGCCAGCAGCTCGACCCGACTGGGGTCCTACAATGAGCAGTTCTTC.

In its sample, this clonotype was seen a few times. The chain has TRBV7-2 and TRBJ2-5; unclear D gene. The CDR3 has 14 amino acids. The germline gives CDR1 SGHTA, CDR2 FQGNSA. Between the trimmed V and J ends, which lost 3 bases and 4 bases, there was a span of 12 bases. The CDR3 reads CASSFNSLPETQYF. The CDR3 DNA reads as TGTGCCAGCAGCTTTAATAGCCTCCCAGAGACCCAGTACTTC.